Below are 17 T cell receptor beta chains sequenced from a single sample in a study of beta chain features in type 1 diabetes. Study-wide results and limits: Among all four CD4+ subsets, Type 1 diabetes patients had TCRB CDR3s that were moderately but significantly shorter.

Isolated RNA was reverse transcribed in full, so expressed TCRB transcripts were sequenced. Repertoires were generated with immunoSEQ multiplex PCR, while TCRdb's copy carries only in-frame clones and drops some. The data hold some 370,000 clones, with 9.5% to 10% observed a single time. Their target antigens are unknown. Material for sequencing was central memory CD4+ T cells from blood. The source of these receptors is a man aged 25 to 40 with type 1 diabetes.

The chain combines TRBV11-2 with TRBJ2-7, with D perhaps TRBD1 or TRBD2 (5 bases each). This CDR3 comprises 15 residues. Trimming cost V 5 bases and J 0 bases, with 14 bases left between them. Germline CDR1 reads SGHAT; CDR2 reads FQNNGV. CDR3 nucleotide sequence: TGTGCCAGCAGCGAGGGGCTGGGATCCTCCTACGAGCAGTACTTC. It encodes CASSEGLGSSYEQYF.

Only a few counts were recorded for this clone. The chain combines TRBV10-3 with TRBJ2-7; D may be TRBD2 (6 bases). This CDR3 spans 12 amino acids. Trimming took off 10 bases at V and 3 bases at J, with 13 bases between the two ends. Germline assignment: CDR1 ENHRY and CDR2 SYGVKD. The CDR3 region is CASPSANYEQYF. Here the CDR3 DNA reads TGTGCCAGCCCTAGCGCAAACTACGAGCAGTACTTC.

A note on this clone: The identical CDR3 is also encoded by other nucleotide sequences in the sample. The chain links TRBV5-1 to TRBJ2-3, with D possibly matching TRBD1 (6 bases). CDR1 and CDR2 from the germline V gene are SGHRS and YFSETQ. CDR3 length equals 13 residues. V was trimmed by 1 base and J by 4 bases, leaving 7 bases between them. The DNA for the CDR3 is TGCGCCAGCAGCTTGCAGGGGCCAGATACGCAGTATTTT. It translates to CASSLQGPDTQYF.

In this sample, this clone turned up a few times. This rearrangement joins TRBV6-1 to TRBJ2-7; the D is unclear. The CDR3 is 12 residues long. In germline, CDR1 is MNHNS, CDR2 SASEGT. V was cut by 6 bases and J by 6 bases, with 12 bases left in between. This CDR3 reads CASRTTVGEQYF. The CDR3 DNA sequence: TGTGCCAGCAGAACAACTGTGGGCGAGCAGTACTTC.

The rearrangement uses TRBV19 and TRBJ2-7, with D possibly matching TRBD2 (5 bases). The length of the CDR3 is 13 residues. V was pared by 6 bases and J by 3 bases, with 12 bases between. From germline, CDR1 is LNHDA and CDR2 SQIVND (reference sequence). The DNA of the CDR3 is TGTGCCAGTAGGATCGACGGACTCTACGAGCAGTACTTC. Protein product: CASRIDGLYEQYF.

V gene TRBV7-2 combines with J gene TRBJ2-5; TRBD2 matches 9 bases. Unmatched junction bases numbered 12, after V lost 2 bases and J lost 11 bases. This CDR3 spans 15 amino acids. Germline V gene lookup returns CDR1 SGHTA and CDR2 FQGNSA. Written as DNA, the CDR3 is TGTGCCAGCAGCTTAACGAGCGGGAGGAGAAATGAGCAGTACTTC. Its protein product is CASSLTSGRRNEQYF.

J is TRBJ1-3 and V is TRBV28, with D unresolved. The CDR3 has 10 amino acids. Germline values: CDR1 MDHEN, CDR2 SYDVKM. V lost 9 bases to trimming and J lost 9 bases, with 9 bases between them. The CDR3 spells CASGRLTIYF. The DNA for the CDR3 is TGTGCCAGTGGGCGCCTCACCATATATTTT.

This clone has ten or more counts. The CDR3 coding sequence is TGTGCCAGCAGTTTAACCATGACTAGCGGGTCCTACGAGCAGTACTTC. This codes for CASSLTMTSGSYEQYF. The rearrangement uses TRBV27 and TRBJ2-7; 10 bases fit TRBD2. The J segment lost 1 base and the V segment lost 2 bases, leaving 5 bases of the junction unmatched. CDR3 length: 16 residues. CDR1 is MNHEY and CDR2 is SMNVEV in the germline V gene (reference sequence).

This clone was seen more than once but under ten times. The chain links TRBV5-8 to TRBJ2-7; a weak D match, TRBD2 (5 bases). Between the trimmed V and J ends, which lost 4 bases and 3 bases, there was a span of 14 bases. The length of the CDR3 is 14 residues. In germline, CDR1 is SGHTS, CDR2 YDEGEE. In nucleotides, the CDR3 is TGTGCCAGCAGCCAAGACTACCGTAACTACGAGCAGTACTTC. It specifies CASSQDYRNYEQYF.

This clone occurred many times. V usage is TRBV7-9 and J usage is TRBJ1-1, with D unclear. V was trimmed by 5 bases and J by 6 bases, leaving 13 bases between them. This CDR3 comprises 13 residues. Germline CDR1 and CDR2: SEHNR and FQNEAQ (reference sequence). CDR3 region: CASSLSGVSEAFF. CDR3 bases: TGTGCCAGCAGCCTGAGCGGGGTCTCTGAAGCTTTCTTT.

The gene calls are TRBV6-5 and TRBJ2-2, with D perhaps TRBD2 (5 bases). Germline-derived CDR1 and CDR2 are MNHEY and SVGAGI. The CDR3 totals 15 residues. The germline V and J ends were trimmed by 4 bases and 6 bases, with 15 bases remaining between them. The CDR3 is CASSLTLQEAGELFF. The CDR3 DNA follows: TGTGCCAGCAGTTTAACCCTCCAGGAGGCCGGGGAGCTGTTTTTT.

The chain links TRBV11-2 to TRBJ2-5; D is perhaps TRBD2 (7 bases). Germline CDR1 SGHAT, CDR2 FQNNGV. V was pared by 3 bases and J by 11 bases, with 16 bases between. The CDR3 is 13 amino acids. DNA for the CDR3: TGTGCCAGCAGCTTGGGGGGGCAGAGGGAGCAGTACTTC. It codes for CASSLGGQREQYF.

The chain carries TRBV5-1 and TRBJ2-5, with a tentative D call TRBD2 (5 bases). The V end lost 4 bases, the J end lost 5 bases, and 12 bases lay between the germline ends. The CDR3 spans 13 residues. Germline V CDR1 and CDR2: SGHRS, YFSETQ. In nucleotides, the CDR3 is TGCGCCAGCAGCGCAAACTCGGGGGAGACCCAGTACTTC. Amino acids: CASSANSGETQYF.

In this sample, this clone turned up a few times. V and J are TRBV28 and TRBJ2-1; 9 bases align to TRBD1. The CDR3 totals 15 residues. V gave up 7 bases and J gave up 4 bases; unmatched junction bases: 8. The germline CDR1 and CDR2 sequences are MDHEN and SYDVKM. The CDR3 protein is CASNVRGQGYNEQFF. For the CDR3, the DNA is TGTGCCAGCAACGTCAGGGGACAGGGATACAATGAGCAGTTCTTC. The full variable domain, in which reference TRBV28 and TRBJ2-1 provide the parts outside the CDR3, is DVKVTQSSRYLVKRTGEKVFLECVQDMDHENMFWYRQDPGLGLRLIYFSYDVKMKEKGDIPEGYSVSREKKERFSLILESASTNQTSMYLCASNVRGQGYNEQFFGPGTRLTVL.

This clone was counted ten times or more. This rearrangement joins TRBV10-3 to TRBJ2-3; unclear D gene. CDR3 size: 13 residues. V was cut by 6 bases and J by 4 bases, with 11 bases left in between. Looked up from germline, CDR1 is ENHRY and CDR2 is SYGVKD. The CDR3 nucleotides are TGTGCCATCAGAGGAAGGCTTGCAGATACGCAGTATTTT. Protein product: CAIRGRLADTQYF.

The table lists this clone with a few counts. The J gene is TRBJ2-3, the V gene TRBV7-3; TRBD2 aligns across 8 bases. Germline assignment: CDR1 SGHTA and CDR2 FQGTGA. V shed 0 bases, J shed 3 bases, and the junction held 5 bases outside the gene matches. The CDR3 sequence is 16 residues long. In nucleotides, the CDR3 is TGTGCCAGCAGCTTAACGGAGGGCGGGAGGACAGATACGCAGTATTTT. It encodes CASSLTEGGRTDTQYF.

The CDR3 spells CASSTAGNREQYF. CDR3 DNA sequence: TGTGCCAGCAGTACTGCAGGGAATCGGGAGCAGTACTTC. The chain combines TRBV6-5 with TRBJ2-7; D may be TRBD1 (5 bases). With 5 bases removed from V and 7 bases from J, the gap between germline ends came to 15 bases. The CDR3 has 13 residues. The germline gives CDR1 MNHEY, CDR2 SVGAGI.